A selection of T cell receptor beta chains follows, all from one sample in a study of blood T cell repertoires in COVID-19. Assay: immunoSEQ multiplex PCR; the TCRdb copy retains only in-frame clones and omits some. The table shows fewer than 50,000 clones, with around four fifths occurring only once. The material sequenced was peripheral blood. These receptors all stem from a woman over 75 with active or convalescent COVID-19. Each CDR3 is given with its conserved first and last residue. The order of the fields is J gene, clone size, D gene, V gene, CDR3 DNA, CDR3 protein. A D gene is named only where the DNA matches it firmly. A clone size is listed for some rows: how often the clone was seen (once, few, many), or a class if it is expanded.

J gene: TRBJ1-2; clone size: NA; D gene: NA; V gene: TRBV5-1; CDR3 DNA: TGCGCCAGCAGCTTGGAGGGGTTAGATGGCTACACCTTC; CDR3 protein: CASSLEGLDGYTF
J gene: TRBJ2-5; clone size: NA; D gene: NA; V gene: TRBV5-1; CDR3 DNA: TGCGCCAGCAGCCAAACAGGGTACCGGGAAGAGACCCAGTACTTC; CDR3 protein: CASSQTGYREETQYF
J gene: TRBJ2-1; clone size: NA; D gene: TRBD1; V gene: TRBV7-2; CDR3 DNA: TGTGCCAGCAGCCCCGGGACAGGGGGCAATGAGCAGTTCTTC; CDR3 protein: CASSPGTGGNEQFF
J gene: TRBJ2-1; clone size: NA; D gene: TRBD2; V gene: TRBV7-8; CDR3 DNA: TGTGCCAGCAGCTTCTATGCTAGCGGACTAACTAGCTCCTACAATGAGCAGTTCTTC; CDR3 protein: CASSFYASGLTSSYNEQFF
J gene: TRBJ1-4; clone size: NA; D gene: NA; V gene: TRBV7-9; CDR3 DNA: TGTGCCAGCAGCTTAAGGCAGGGAAACGAAAAACTGTTTTTT; CDR3 protein: CASSLRQGNEKLFF
J gene: TRBJ2-7; clone size: NA; D gene: TRBD1; V gene: TRBV28; CDR3 DNA: TGTGCCAGCAGTCATGGGACAGGTGGCGTTTACGAGCAGTACTTC; CDR3 protein: CASSHGTGGVYEQYF
J gene: TRBJ2-7; clone size: once; D gene: NA; V gene: TRBV12-2; CDR3 DNA: TGTGCAAGTCGCCCGACCCGGCGGGACAGGGTGCCCGAGCAGTACTTC; CDR3 protein: CASRPTRRDRVPEQYF
J gene: TRBJ2-3; clone size: NA; D gene: TRBD2; V gene: TRBV5-6; CDR3 DNA: TGTGCCAGCAGCTTGGGTGTAGGGACTAGCGGGAGAAGCACAGATACGCAGTATTTT; CDR3 protein: CASSLGVGTSGRSTDTQYF
J gene: TRBJ1-1; clone size: NA; D gene: NA; V gene: TRBV3-1/TRBV3-2; CDR3 DNA: TGTGCCAGCAGCCGCAAGGGGGTCGACACTGAAGCTTTCTTT; CDR3 protein: CASSRKGVDTEAFF
J gene: TRBJ1-4; clone size: NA; D gene: NA; V gene: TRBV5-1; CDR3 DNA: TGCGCCAGCAGCAAATCAAAGGGGCAACTGTTTTTT; CDR3 protein: CASSKSKGQLFF
J gene: TRBJ2-6; clone size: NA; D gene: NA; V gene: TRBV19; CDR3 DNA: TGTGCCAGTATGATCCAGTCCGGGGCCAACGTCCTGACTTTC; CDR3 protein: CASMIQSGANVLTF
J gene: TRBJ1-1; clone size: NA; D gene: TRBD1; V gene: TRBV18; CDR3 DNA: TGTGCCAGCTCACAGGGACAGGCGAACCGGGACACTGAAGCTTTCTTT; CDR3 protein: CASSQGQANRDTEAFF
J gene: TRBJ1-5; clone size: NA; D gene: TRBD1; V gene: TRBV19; CDR3 DNA: TGTGCCAGTAGTATTAACAGGGGGGGACGACTGGGTCAGCCCCAGCATTTT; CDR3 protein: CASSINRGGRLGQPQHF
J gene: TRBJ1-5; clone size: NA; D gene: NA; V gene: TRBV6-5; CDR3 DNA: TGTGCCAGCAGCCTCCCGACAGGTAGCAATCAGCCCCAGCATTTT; CDR3 protein: CASSLPTGSNQPQHF
J gene: TRBJ2-1; clone size: NA; D gene: TRBD1; V gene: TRBV27; CDR3 DNA: TGTGCCAGCAGTTCCCTGGGACAGTACAATGAGCAGTTCTTC; CDR3 protein: CASSSLGQYNEQFF
J gene: TRBJ2-4; clone size: NA; D gene: NA; V gene: TRBV6-2/TRBV6-3; CDR3 DNA: TGTGCCAGCAGTTACCAGGGGAACATTCAGTACTTC; CDR3 protein: CASSYQGNIQYF
J gene: TRBJ2-1; clone size: once; D gene: TRBD2; V gene: TRBV5-1; CDR3 DNA: TGCGCCAGCAGCTTGGGGACTAGCGGGACAAATGAGCAGTTCTTC; CDR3 protein: CASSLGTSGTNEQFF
J gene: TRBJ2-3; clone size: NA; D gene: NA; V gene: TRBV13; CDR3 DNA: TGTGCCAGCAGCTCCAAGCGTAGCACAGATACGCAGTATTTT; CDR3 protein: CASSSKRSTDTQYF
J gene: TRBJ1-1; clone size: NA; D gene: NA; V gene: TRBV5-1; CDR3 DNA: TGCGCCAGCTTTAAGGGGTCAGGGGACACTGAAGCTTTCTTT; CDR3 protein: CASFKGSGDTEAFF
J gene: TRBJ2-1; clone size: NA; D gene: NA; V gene: TRBV4-1; CDR3 DNA: TGCGCCAGCAGCCAAGTCAGGACAGCCTACAATGAGCAGTTCTTC; CDR3 protein: CASSQVRTAYNEQFF
J gene: TRBJ2-1; clone size: NA; D gene: NA; V gene: TRBV7-8; CDR3 DNA: TGTGCCAGCAGCCCCGACCGGGTAGGGCAGTTCTTC; CDR3 protein: CASSPDRVGQFF
J gene: TRBJ1-1; clone size: NA; D gene: TRBD1; V gene: TRBV5-4; CDR3 DNA: TGTGCCAGCAGCGCGGCGACAGGGGCCATGAACACTGAAGCTTTCTTT; CDR3 protein: CASSAATGAMNTEAFF
J gene: TRBJ2-1; clone size: NA; D gene: NA; V gene: TRBV20-1; CDR3 DNA: TGCAGTGCTAGTCGACCACCCAGGGAGGATGAGCAGTTCTTC; CDR3 protein: CSASRPPREDEQFF
J gene: TRBJ2-1; clone size: NA; D gene: TRBD2; V gene: TRBV11-2; CDR3 DNA: TGTGCCAGCAGGGAGGCTAGCGGGCCTAACTCTTGGTACAATGAGCAGTTCTTC; CDR3 protein: CASREASGPNSWYNEQFF
J gene: TRBJ1-1; clone size: NA; D gene: NA; V gene: TRBV12-3/TRBV12-4; CDR3 DNA: TGTGCCAGCAGTTTACGCGTGAACACTGAAGCTTTCTTT; CDR3 protein: CASSLRVNTEAFF
J gene: TRBJ1-1; clone size: NA; D gene: TRBD1; V gene: TRBV12-3/TRBV12-4; CDR3 DNA: TGTGCCAGCAGACAGGGGGAAGAAGCTTTCTTT; CDR3 protein: CASRQGEEAFF
J gene: TRBJ2-1; clone size: NA; D gene: NA; V gene: TRBV3-1/TRBV3-2; CDR3 DNA: TGTGCCAGCAGCCAAGAGCCGGAGATCAATGAGCAGTTCTTC; CDR3 protein: CASSQEPEINEQFF